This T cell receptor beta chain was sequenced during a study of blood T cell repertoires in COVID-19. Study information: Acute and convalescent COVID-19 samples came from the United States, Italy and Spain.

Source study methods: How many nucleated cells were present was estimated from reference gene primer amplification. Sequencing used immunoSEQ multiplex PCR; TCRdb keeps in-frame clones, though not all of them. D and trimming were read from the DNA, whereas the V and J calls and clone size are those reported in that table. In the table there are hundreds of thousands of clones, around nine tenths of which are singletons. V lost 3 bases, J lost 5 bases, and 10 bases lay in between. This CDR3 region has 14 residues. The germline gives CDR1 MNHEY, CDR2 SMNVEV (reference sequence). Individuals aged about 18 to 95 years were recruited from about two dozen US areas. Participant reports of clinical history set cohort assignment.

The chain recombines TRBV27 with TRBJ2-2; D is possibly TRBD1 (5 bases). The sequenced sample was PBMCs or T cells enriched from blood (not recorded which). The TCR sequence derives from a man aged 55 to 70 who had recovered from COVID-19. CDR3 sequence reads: CASSFLGVTGELFF. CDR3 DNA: TGTGCCAGCAGTTTCCTAGGGGTTACCGGGGAGCTGTTTTTT.